Listed below are T cell receptor beta chains from one sample, sequenced in a study of regulatory T cells in long-lasting Graves disease. In TCRdb, the multiplex PCR reads were re-called with MiXCR into one record per CDR3 protein. The sample has 300,000 to 500,000 distinct CDR3 sequences, less than 25% seen once; the top ten hold around 20%. This sample comprised peripheral blood mononuclear cells (PBMCs), obtained when the disease was refractory, from a patient treated with antithyroid drugs. The receptors come from a female donor with Graves disease. The CDR3 runs from the conserved cysteine through the conserved F or W. The D gene is left open where the match is weak. Only some rows state a clone size, as once, few, many or a class for expanded clones.

TGTGCCAGCAGTTCGGAGACACTTCTCTCTGGAAACACCATATATTTT	CASSSETLLSGNTIYF	TRBV6-5	TRBJ1-3	.	.
TGTGCCAGCAGTTACTCCTTACGGACAGAGAACACTGAAGCTTTCTTT	CASSYSLRTENTEAFF	TRBV6-2/TRBV6-3	TRBJ1-1	few	.
TGCGCCAGCAGCTGGGCTGGGGGCGACGCGTACGAGCAGTACTTC	CASSWAGGDAYEQYF	TRBV5-1	TRBJ2-7	.	.
TGTGCCATCAGGGGGACAGATAATGAAAAACTGTTTTTT	CAIRGTDNEKLFF	TRBV10-3	TRBJ1-4	few	TRBD1
TGCGCCAGCAGCCAGGAAGTAGCGGGAGTCGACTACGAGCAGTACTTC	CASSQEVAGVDYEQYF	TRBV4-3	TRBJ2-7	few	TRBD2
TGTGCCAGCTTCCCGGGACAGGGAGTTTCTGGGGCCAACGTCCTGACTTTC	CASFPGQGVSGANVLTF	TRBV14	TRBJ2-6	.	TRBD1
TGTGCCAGCAGTTTAGGGGCCCGCCGGGGGAGGCGGATGGATCAGCCCCAGCATTTT	CASSLGARRGRRMDQPQHF	TRBV28	TRBJ1-5	many	.
TGTGCCAGCAGTACCTTGAGGACAGGGCCGGACACCGGGGAGCTGTTTTTT	CASSTLRTGPDTGELFF	TRBV28	TRBJ2-2	.	TRBD1
TGCAGTGCTTTTACAGGGTTAGAGACCCAGTACTTC	CSAFTGLETQYF	TRBV20-1	TRBJ2-5	.	.
TGCAGCGTTGAAAAATGGTCGGGACGGAACCTACTACGGTCCGGAGGGACCCAGTACTTC	CSVEKWSGRNLLRSGGTQYF	TRBV29-1	TRBJ2-5	.	.
TGTGCCAGCAACAGGGTTGGAGCTAATGAAAAACTGTTTTTT	CASNRVGANEKLFF	TRBV6-2/TRBV6-3	TRBJ1-4	.	.
TGTGCCAGCACCGACGACAGTGAAGCTTTCTTT	CASTDDSEAFF	TRBV6-1	TRBJ1-1	many	.
TGTGCCAGCACCCCGTCGGTCAGGAAGAACACCGGGGAGCTGTTTTTT	CASTPSVRKNTGELFF	TRBV11-2	TRBJ2-2	.	.
TGTGCCAGCAGTTCACGATCCAGCGGGAGGGCCAGCGAGCAGTACTTC	CASSSRSSGRASEQYF	TRBV12-3/TRBV12-4	TRBJ2-7	few	TRBD2
TGTGCCAGCAGTTACTCGGTGGGGGACGGCTACACCTTC	CASSYSVGDGYTF	TRBV6-5	TRBJ1-2	many	.
TGTGCCAGCAGTTCAGGGCAGTCCTGGGGCACCGGGGAGCTGTTTTTT	CASSSGQSWGTGELFF	TRBV27	TRBJ2-2	few	.
TGTGCCAGCAGTTCCCCTCGGACTAGCGGGAGACGGGACGAGCAGTACTTC	CASSSPRTSGRRDEQYF	TRBV6-2/TRBV6-3	TRBJ2-7	many	TRBD2
TGTGCTGGTGGTTTGATTCCCGGGACAGCTGGAAACACCATATATTTT	CAGGLIPGTAGNTIYF	TRBV12-5	TRBJ1-3	.	TRBD1
TGTGCCGGGGCCAGGGGACTCTCCGGGCAGTACTTC	CAGARGLSGQYF	TRBV6-1	TRBJ2-7	.	.
TGTGCCAGCAGCTTGGGAAGAGCGGGCGACTACAATGAGCAGTTCTTC	CASSLGRAGDYNEQFF	TRBV11-2	TRBJ2-1	.	.
TGTGCCAGCAGCTCCGAGGCCCGGTTGGGACCGGGAGGGCCCAACCAAGAGACCCAGTACTTC	CASSSEARLGPGGPNQETQYF	TRBV11-2	TRBJ2-5	.	TRBD2
TGTGCCAGTAGTGGGGGATTGAACACTGAAGCTTTCTTT	CASSGGLNTEAFF	TRBV19	TRBJ1-1	many	.
TGTGCCAGCAGACTCGGGCTAGCGAACACCGGGGAGCTGTTTTTT	CASRLGLANTGELFF	TRBV7-9	TRBJ2-2	few	.
TGTGCCAGCAGCTTAGCTGACCCAATACCCGGTACCCAGTACTTC	CASSLADPIPGTQYF	TRBV7-2	TRBJ2-5	few	.
TGTGCCATCAGTGCCCTTAGTAACACCGGGGAGCTGTTTTTT	CAISALSNTGELFF	TRBV6-2/TRBV6-3	TRBJ2-2	.	.
TGTGCCAGCACACTCAGCTATGGCTACACCTTC	CASTLSYGYTF	TRBV2	TRBJ1-2	many	.
TGTGCCAGTAGTCGCAACCTCGTCCTAAATAGCAATCAGCCCCAGCATTTT	CASSRNLVLNSNQPQHF	TRBV19	TRBJ1-5	.	.
TGTGCCAGCAGCCCCTCAGGGGAACAGCAGTACTTC	CASSPSGEQQYF	TRBV11-2	TRBJ2-7	few	.
TGTGCCTGGAGTGTTGACATCTCCTACGAGCAGTACTTC	CAWSVDISYEQYF	TRBV30	TRBJ2-7	.	.
TGTGCCAGTAGTCCCGCAGGGCGACAGAACTATGGCTACACCTTC	CASSPAGRQNYGYTF	TRBV19	TRBJ1-2	.	.
TGTGCTAGTGGGGCGGGACAGGGTAAAATTGTGGATGGCTACACCTTC	CASGAGQGKIVDGYTF	TRBV12-5	TRBJ1-2	.	TRBD1
TGTGCCAGCTCTGGGAGAGTCCAAGAGACCCAGTACTTC	CASSGRVQETQYF	TRBV7-2	TRBJ2-5	many	.
TGCAGTGCTACCAAAAGGGGGCAGAACACTGAAGCTTTCTTT	CSATKRGQNTEAFF	TRBV29-1	TRBJ1-1	.	TRBD1
TGCAGTGCTAGGGGACGACAGGGGATGAACACTGAAGCTTTCTTT	CSARGRQGMNTEAFF	TRBV20-1	TRBJ1-1	many	TRBD1
TGTGCCAGCAGTCACTACCGCCAAGAGACCCAGTACTTC	CASSHYRQETQYF	TRBV12-3/TRBV12-4	TRBJ2-5	many	.
TGTGCCAGCAGTTACTCAAGAGGGAACACCGGGGAGCTGTTTTTT	CASSYSRGNTGELFF	TRBV6-5	TRBJ2-2	many	.
TGCAGCGTTGGGGGGGAAGAGACCCAGTACTTC	CSVGGEETQYF	TRBV29-1	TRBJ2-5	.	.
TGTGCCAGCTCACCAGGGACTAGCGGGAGACTATCGGCCGAGCAGTACTTC	CASSPGTSGRLSAEQYF	TRBV18	TRBJ2-7	.	TRBD2
TGTGCCAGCAGCCAAGTAACTAGCGGGAGGGCCGAGCAGTACTTC	CASSQVTSGRAEQYF	TRBV14	TRBJ2-7	.	TRBD2
TGTGCCAGCAGTCTCACCGGGACAGGGGCCGGCCTGAACACTGAAGCTTTCTTT	CASSLTGTGAGLNTEAFF	TRBV6-1	TRBJ1-1	.	TRBD1
TGTGCCAGTAGACCGGGGACAGGGAACACTGAAGCTTTCTTT	CASRPGTGNTEAFF	TRBV19	TRBJ1-1	many	TRBD1
TGTGCCAGCAGCCCGCAAGCGGGAGGGGCCTACGAGCAGTACTTC	CASSPQAGGAYEQYF	TRBV7-6	TRBJ2-7	many	TRBD2
TGTGCCAGCAGCTCAACGGGTCTCACATCCGGGGAGCTGTTTTTT	CASSSTGLTSGELFF	TRBV11-2	TRBJ2-2	many	.
TGTGCCAGCAGTTACGCCCTTGGCACTGAAGCTTTCTTT	CASSYALGTEAFF	TRBV6-5	TRBJ1-1	.	.
TGCAGTGCTAGAAACAGGGGGCAGAATTCACCCCTCCACTTT	CSARNRGQNSPLHF	TRBV20-1	TRBJ1-6	many	TRBD1